These 22 T cell receptor beta chains originate from one sample sequenced in a study of T cell responses to AZD1222 COVID-19 vaccine. Some clones are missing from TCRdb's copy, which holds only in-frame ones; the method was immunoSEQ multiplex PCR. The repertoire holds about 100,000 clones, with around 85% as singletons. Sequenced here: peripheral blood, sampled on day 0 of AZD1222 vaccination. The origin of the receptors is an adult in good health.

V usage is TRBV9 and J usage is TRBJ1-2; no clear D. The CDR3 is made up of 13 amino acids. Germline-derived CDR1 and CDR2 are SGDLS and YYNGEE. V was trimmed by 1 base and J by 0 bases, leaving 4 bases between them. In DNA form, the CDR3 reads TGTGCCAGCAGCGTAAATTCTAACTATGGCTACACCTTC. Protein sequence: CASSVNSNYGYTF. The complete variable domain, with remaining parts taken from reference TRBV9 and TRBJ1-2, reads DSGVTQTPKHLITATGQRVTLRCSPRSGDLSVYWYQQSLDQGLQFLIQYYNGEERAKGNILERFSAQQFPDLHSELNLSSLELGDSALYFCASSVNSNYGYTFGSGTRLTVV.

V usage is TRBV5-1 and J usage is TRBJ1-6; D is ambiguous. This CDR3 comprises 14 residues. The V and J ends lost 2 bases and 5 bases respectively, with 8 bases between them. CDR1 is SGHRS, CDR2 YFSETQ, per germline. CDR3 coding DNA: TGCGCCAGCAGCTTAGGAACCGATAATTCACCCCTCCACTTT. This translates into CASSLGTDNSPLHF.

V and J are TRBV28 and TRBJ2-5; D not certain. CDR3 length: 16 residues. V was pared by 6 bases and J by 4 bases, with 21 bases between. CDR1 MDHEN and CDR2 SYDVKM come from the germline V gene. The chain's CDR3 is CASSLSVGLGGETQYF. CDR3 sequence (DNA): TGTGCCAGCAGCCTCAGCGTAGGGCTAGGTGGAGAGACCCAGTACTTC.

V usage is TRBV6-5 and J usage is TRBJ1-1; D is perhaps TRBD1 (5 bases). The V end was cut by 8 bases, the J end by 7 bases, with 23 bases between. CDR1 and CDR2 from the germline V gene are MNHEY and SVGAGI. The CDR3 consists of 15 residues. The CDR3 bases are TGTGCCAGCCAACTAGATACCAGGGTGGTGGGTGAAGCTTTCTTT. Translation: CASQLDTRVVGEAFF.

The chain employs TRBV30 and TRBJ1-4, with no clear D. The CDR3 contains 14 residues. Germline assignment: CDR1 GTSNPN and CDR2 SVGIG (reference sequence). Between the trimmed V and J ends, which lost 4 bases and 4 bases, there was a span of 13 bases. The CDR3 loop reads CAWTPGRLNEKLFF. Here the CDR3 DNA reads TGTGCCTGGACCCCCGGCAGGCTTAATGAAAAACTGTTTTTT.

J is TRBJ2-7 and V is TRBV7-9, with D possibly TRBD2 on 6 matching bases. The CDR3 spans 15 residues. Deletions cut 1 base from V and 7 bases from J, with 17 bases between. The germline V gene encodes CDR1 SEHNR and CDR2 FQNEAQ (reference sequence). The DNA of the CDR3 is TGTGCCAGCAGCTTAGATCCCCCTAGCGAGGTGGAGCAGTACTTC. This gives the protein CASSLDPPSEVEQYF.

Only one count was recorded for this clone. The chain uses TRBV10-3 and TRBJ1-1; perhaps TRBD1 as D (5 bases). Deletions cut 6 bases from V and 4 bases from J, with 12 bases between. The CDR3 has 13 amino acids. Germline V lookup: CDR1 ENHRY, CDR2 SYGVKD. This chain's CDR3 is CAISRDGATEAFF. Here the CDR3 DNA reads TGTGCCATCAGCAGGGATGGGGCCACTGAAGCTTTCTTT.

This rearrangement joins TRBV5-6 to TRBJ2-2, with a weak D call TRBD1 (7 bases). Trimming shortened V by 6 bases and J by 7 bases, and 19 bases separated the two germline ends. CDR1 SGHDT and CDR2 YYEEEE come from the germline V gene. This CDR3 contains 15 residues. CDR3 protein: CASTLGQGGFGELFF. In DNA form, the CDR3 reads TGTGCCAGCACCCTGGGGCAGGGGGGCTTCGGGGAGCTGTTTTTT.

This sequence joins TRBV11-2 and TRBJ2-3; 10 bases are a match to TRBD1. Trimming took 1 base from V and 6 from J; bases not matched to a gene: 1. CDR1 and CDR2 (germline): SGHAT, FQNNGV. CDR3 length: 14 amino acids. In DNA, the CDR3 is TGTGCCAGCAGCTTAGGACAGGGGGCGGATACGCAGTATTTT. Protein: CASSLGQGADTQYF.

The gene calls are TRBV11-2 and TRBJ2-3; no reliable D call. Germline CDR1 reads SGHAT; CDR2 reads FQNNGV. Trimming took 4 bases from V and 2 from J, leaving 4 bases between them. CDR3 length: 12 residues. CDR3 residues: CASSYLTDTQYF. The CDR3 bases are TGTGCCAGCAGCTATCTCACAGATACGCAGTATTTT. The whole variable domain, remainder taken from reference TRBV11-2 and TRBJ2-3, is EAGVAQSPRYKIIEKRQSVAFWCNPISGHATLYWYQQILGQGPKLLIQFQNNGVVDDSQLPKDRFSAERLKGVDSTLKIQPAKLEDSAVYLCASSYLTDTQYFGPGTRLTVL.

The chain combines TRBV27 with TRBJ1-4; D is unclear. Trimming cost V 7 bases and J 4 bases, with 19 bases left between them. The CDR3 has 16 amino acids. Germline lookup yields CDR1 MNHEY and CDR2 SMNVEV (reference sequence). In nucleotides, the CDR3 is TGTGCCAGCATGCCGGGCAATAGGCCACTTAATGAAAAACTGTTTTTT. Protein: CASMPGNRPLNEKLFF.

The V call is TRBV6-5, the J call TRBJ1-1, with TRBD1 as a possible D gene (5 bases). The V end was cut by 9 bases, the J end by 3 bases, with 8 bases between. CDR3 length: 11 residues. Germline loops: CDR1 MNHEY, CDR2 SVGAGI. The CDR3 region has the DNA TGTGCCAGTCGAGGGGACACTGAAGCTTTCTTT. As protein: CASRGDTEAFF.

The chain couples TRBV2 to TRBJ1-2, with D hard to call. V shed 7 bases and J shed 0 bases, with 15 bases lying between them. Germline V gene lookup returns CDR1 SNHLY and CDR2 FYNNEI. The CDR3 runs 15 residues. In nucleotides, the CDR3 is TGTGCCAGCAATGGTCGGGATAGAGCTAACTATGGCTACACCTTC. The encoded protein is CASNGRDRANYGYTF.

This chain links TRBV11-2 with TRBJ2-5; 7 bases match TRBD1. CDR1 is SGHAT, CDR2 FQNNGV, per germline. CDR3 size: 16 residues. V lost 3 bases to trimming and J lost 0 bases; unmatched junction nucleotides: 7. The CDR3 DNA follows: TGTGCCAGCAGCTTGGGGGCGACAGGGTACCAAGAGACCCAGTACTTC. It yields the protein CASSLGATGYQETQYF.

The V call is TRBV16, the J call TRBJ2-2; unclear D gene. Germline loops: CDR1 KGHSY, CDR2 FQNENV. CDR3 size: 14 residues. Trimming pared 3 bases from V and 7 bases from J, leaving 12 bases between. CDR3 protein: CASSQMQADGELFF. The DNA for the CDR3 is TGTGCCAGCAGCCAGATGCAGGCGGACGGGGAGCTGTTTTTT.

The chain links TRBV6-5 to TRBJ2-5, with D possibly being TRBD1 (6 bases). Germline values: CDR1 MNHEY, CDR2 SVGAGI. The CDR3 contains 15 residues. V lost 10 bases, J lost 2 bases, and 20 bases lay in between. In nucleotides, the CDR3 is TGTGCCATCAACGCAAAGGGGCAGGGGCAAGAGACCCAGTACTTC. It specifies CAINAKGQGQETQYF.

The V and J genes are TRBV18 and TRBJ2-5; TRBD2 is a possible D gene (6 bases). Trimming left V 3 bases short and J 3 bases short, with 8 bases between. The V gene's germline CDR1 is KGHSH and CDR2 LQKENI. This CDR3 has 13 residues. The CDR3 loop is CASSPRGKETQYF. CDR3 coding DNA: TGTGCCAGCTCACCCCGGGGGAAAGAGACCCAGTACTTC.

This chain connects TRBV6-5 to TRBJ2-7; D is unclear. CDR1 is MNHEY and CDR2 is SVGAGI in the germline V gene. The CDR3 runs 13 residues. V was trimmed by 0 bases and J by 4 bases, leaving 7 bases between them. The CDR3 DNA reads as TGTGCCAGCAGTTACTCGGCCGGGTACGAGCAGTACTTC. Protein sequence: CASSYSAGYEQYF.

The gene calls are TRBV18 and TRBJ2-7, with a tentative D call TRBD2 (6 bases). V was pared by 1 base and J by 5 bases, with 9 bases between. This CDR3 has 13 residues. Germline V gene data show CDR1 as KGHSH and CDR2 as LQKENI. CDR3 nucleotide sequence: TGTGCCAGCTCACCACTGGAGGGGAACGAGCAGTACTTC. This encodes CASSPLEGNEQYF.

The chain is built from TRBV6-5 and TRBJ2-7; D not resolved. This CDR3 spans 14 amino acids. The germline V gene encodes CDR1 MNHEY and CDR2 SVGAGI. The V end was cut by 2 bases, the J end by 2 bases, with 10 bases between. The DNA for the CDR3 is TGTGCCAGCAGTTACACCGGCCCGACCTACGAGCAGTACTTC. Its protein is CASSYTGPTYEQYF.

The chain uses TRBV7-2 and TRBJ2-7, with a weak D call TRBD2 (5 bases). The V gene lost 4 bases and the J gene lost 2 bases, with 12 bases spanning the gap. This CDR3 region has 14 residues. From germline, CDR1 is SGHTA and CDR2 FQGNSA. CDR3 region: CASSSRTFAYEQYF. The CDR3 region has the DNA TGTGCCAGCAGCTCCCGGACTTTTGCCTACGAGCAGTACTTC. Supplemented by reference TRBV7-2 and TRBJ2-7, the full variable domain reads GAGVSQSPSNKVTEKGKDVELRCDPISGHTALYWYRQSLGQGLEFLIYFQGNSAPDKSGLPSDRFSAERTGGSVSTLTIQRTQQEDSAVYLCASSSRTFAYEQYFGPGTRLTVT.

The V call is TRBV6-5, the J call TRBJ1-6; maybe TRBD1 (6 bases). The CDR3 is made up of 12 amino acids. The V and J ends lost 8 bases and 7 bases respectively, with 9 bases between them. Per the germline V gene, CDR1 is MNHEY and CDR2 is SVGAGI. DNA for the CDR3: TGTGCCAGCGGGCAGGGGAATTCACCCCTCCACTTT. Its translation: CASGQGNSPLHF.